The 24 T cell receptor beta chains below were found in one sample sequenced in a study of cytomegalovirus exposure and HLA in healthy donors. 60 Vbeta and 13 Jbeta primers were used in PCR. Using immunoSEQ multiplex PCR, the repertoire was profiled, and TCRdb retains in-frame clones only, with some absent. The sample has some 150,000 clones, around 79% seen once. The sequenced material came from PBMCs. These receptors all stem from a human donor in good health.

The chain links TRBV5-6 to TRBJ2-1, with D possibly being TRBD2 (6 bases). The CDR3 is made up of 16 amino acids. The V and J ends lost 4 bases and 7 bases respectively, with 21 bases between them. The germline gives CDR1 SGHDT, CDR2 YYEEEE. CDR3 sequence reads: CASSPLGGPIGNEQFF. The CDR3 nucleotides are TGTGCCAGCAGCCCTCTCGGAGGGCCAATTGGGAATGAGCAGTTCTTC.

The genes are TRBV11-3 and TRBJ1-2; weak D call: TRBD1 (6 bases). CDR1 and CDR2 from the germline V gene are SGHNT and YENEEA. The germline V and J ends were trimmed by 4 bases and 10 bases, with 19 bases remaining between them. The CDR3 has 14 residues. The CDR3: CASSSTPGVKDYTF. The CDR3 bases are TGTGCCAGCAGCTCGACCCCAGGGGTAAAGGACTACACCTTC.

This chain links TRBV6-4 with TRBJ2-2; D gene uncertain. The CDR3 is made up of 13 amino acids. Trimming removed 0 bases at V and 5 bases at J, with 4 bases between. Germline V gene lookup returns CDR1 MRHNA and CDR2 SNTAGT. CDR3 amino acids: CASSDSITGELFF. The CDR3, as DNA: TGTGCCAGCAGTGACTCTATTACCGGGGAGCTGTTTTTT.

V is TRBV7-9 and J is TRBJ2-7; 11 nucleotides line up with TRBD2. After removal of 1 base from V and 7 bases from J, the junction contained 9 bases not matched to a gene. Germline V gives CDR1 SEHNR, CDR2 FQNEAQ (reference sequence). This CDR3 spans 16 amino acids. In DNA form, the CDR3 reads TGTGCCAGCAGCTTAGTAGGACTAGCGGGTTATTCGGAGCAGTACTTC. Translating it yields CASSLVGLAGYSEQYF.

The gene calls are TRBV5-6 and TRBJ1-2; no definite D call. Germline V lookup: CDR1 SGHDT, CDR2 YYEEEE. The CDR3 totals 15 residues. V was shortened by 0 bases and J by 5 bases, with 14 bases between the two germline ends. CDR3: CASSLGPGNLYGYTF. The CDR3 coding sequence is TGTGCCAGCAGCTTGGGTCCAGGAAATTTATATGGCTACACCTTC.

The rearrangement joins TRBV13 to TRBJ2-1; D may be TRBD2 (5 bases). V dropped 6 bases and J dropped 9 bases, with 15 bases sitting between them. The length of the CDR3 is 13 residues. The germline V gene has CDR1 PRHDT and CDR2 FYEKMQ (reference sequence). The CDR3 DNA follows: TGTGCCAGCAGTCCAACTAGGTCGACTGAGCAGTTCTTC. Its protein is CASSPTRSTEQFF.

This clone came up once. The genes are TRBV4-1 and TRBJ1-3; tentative D call: TRBD1 (5 bases). The ends were cut back, 1 base at V and 2 bases at J, with 9 bases in the middle. The length of the CDR3 is 15 residues. Germline loops: CDR1 MGHRA, CDR2 YSYEKL. The CDR3 is CASSQVAGTGNTIYF. CDR3 sequence (DNA): TGCGCCAGCAGCCAAGTGGCAGGGACTGGAAACACCATATATTTT.

J is TRBJ2-3 and V is TRBV7-6; D remains unclear. The V and J ends lost 0 bases and 2 bases respectively, with 9 bases between them. This CDR3 region has 15 residues. The V gene's germline CDR1 is SGHVS and CDR2 FNYEAQ. The CDR3 loop reads CASSLANTHTDTQYF. CDR3 coding DNA: TGTGCCAGCAGCTTAGCTAACACACACACAGATACGCAGTATTTT.

The chain links TRBV27 to TRBJ1-1; TRBD1 matches at 7 bases. CDR1 and CDR2 (germline): MNHEY, SMNVEV (reference sequence). Trimming took 8 bases from V and 4 from J; bases not matched to a gene: 4. This CDR3 spans 12 amino acids. The CDR3 loop is CASQTGSTEAFF. CDR3 nucleotides: TGTGCCAGCCAGACAGGGAGCACTGAAGCTTTCTTT.

The CDR3 sequence is CSVEVGGYEQYF. CDR3 nucleotide sequence: TGCAGCGTTGAAGTGGGGGGCTACGAGCAGTACTTC. This chain links TRBV29-1 with TRBJ2-7; D may be TRBD2 (6 bases). This CDR3 is built from 12 residues. Germline V gene data show CDR1 as SQVTM and CDR2 as ANQGSEA. The V and J ends lost 1 base and 3 bases respectively, with 7 bases between them.

The J gene is TRBJ2-1, the V gene TRBV4-1; D is possibly TRBD2 (6 bases). Germline V lookup: CDR1 MGHRA, CDR2 YSYEKL. The CDR3 runs to 19 residues. The germline V and J ends were trimmed by 1 base and 0 bases, with 19 bases remaining between them. The CDR3 is CASSQAPSGLLSSYNEQFF. DNA of the CDR3: TGCGCCAGCAGCCAAGCCCCCTCGGGACTCCTGAGCTCCTACAATGAGCAGTTCTTC.

This sequence joins TRBV4-1 and TRBJ2-5, with D maybe TRBD2 (5 bases). CDR1 and CDR2 from the germline V gene are MGHRA and YSYEKL. The CDR3 runs 16 residues. V lost 1 base and J 0 bases, leaving 12 bases between the germline ends. The CDR3 reads CASSQGIGGYQETQYF. The CDR3 bases are TGCGCCAGCAGCCAAGGCATTGGCGGGTACCAAGAGACCCAGTACTTC.

J is TRBJ2-7 and V is TRBV7-2; D uncertain. This CDR3 has 12 amino acids. V lost 3 bases, J lost 0 bases, and 3 bases lay in between. Germline CDR1 reads SGHTA; CDR2 reads FQGNSA. CDR3 protein: CASSFNSYEQYF. The CDR3 region has the DNA TGTGCCAGCAGCTTTAACTCCTACGAGCAGTACTTC.

The V call is TRBV9, the J call TRBJ2-7, with D unresolved. The CDR3 has 14 residues. The ends were cut back, 4 bases at V and 3 bases at J, with 14 bases in the middle. Germline CDR1 reads SGDLS; CDR2 reads YYNGEE. In DNA form, the CDR3 reads TGTGCCAGCAGCCCCCGATCCCCCGGCTACGAGCAGTACTTC. Its protein product is CASSPRSPGYEQYF.

This clone was observed a handful of times. V and J are TRBV7-9 and TRBJ2-3, with D possibly TRBD1 on 5 matching bases. The CDR3 contains 14 residues. Trimming stripped 3 bases from V and 4 bases from J, with 11 bases between. Germline loops: CDR1 SEHNR, CDR2 FQNEAQ (reference sequence). The CDR3 loop is CASSFGQGPDTQYF. The CDR3 DNA is TGTGCCAGCAGCTTCGGCCAGGGCCCAGATACGCAGTATTTT.

The chain combines TRBV5-1 with TRBJ1-4; D is unresolved. V was shortened by 0 bases and J by 5 bases, with 8 bases between the two germline ends. CDR1 and CDR2 from the germline V gene are SGHRS and YFSETQ. The CDR3 contains 14 residues. In nucleotides, the CDR3 is TGCGCCAGCAGCTTGGACTCCCCCAATGAAAAACTGTTTTTT. It translates to CASSLDSPNEKLFF.

This sequence joins TRBV6-1 and TRBJ2-7; 8 bases line up with TRBD2. This CDR3 has 14 residues. V was clipped by 4 bases and J by 4 bases; unmatched bases: 6. From germline, CDR1 is MNHNS and CDR2 SASEGT. CDR3 region: CASSASGGPYEQYF. CDR3 nucleotide sequence: TGTGCCAGCAGTGCATCGGGGGGGCCTTACGAGCAGTACTTC.

The rearrangement links TRBV2 to TRBJ2-5; 7 bases fit TRBD1. The CDR3 runs 13 residues. The germline V gene encodes CDR1 SNHLY and CDR2 FYNNEI. The V and J ends lost 8 bases and 2 bases, in that order; junction bases with no gene match: 5. CDR3 bases: TGTGCCAGCCTGGGACAGTGGCAAGAGACCCAGTACTTC. This gives the protein CASLGQWQETQYF.

This chain joins TRBV28 and TRBJ1-1, with D possibly being TRBD1 (5 bases). Trimming left V 2 bases short and J 4 bases short, with 8 bases between. The CDR3 runs 13 residues. Germline CDR1 MDHEN, CDR2 SYDVKM. As DNA, the CDR3 is TGTGCCAGCAGTTTAGACGGGGGCACTGAAGCTTTCTTT. Its protein is CASSLDGGTEAFF.

This sequence joins TRBV19 and TRBJ1-6, with TRBD1 matching over 7 bases. The CDR3 loop spans 15 amino acids. After removal of 4 bases from V and 8 bases from J, the junction contained 8 bases not matched to a gene. The germline CDR1 and CDR2 sequences are LNHDA and SQIVND (reference sequence). The CDR3 loop is CASSTSRDRYSPLHF. The CDR3 nucleotides are TGTGCCAGTAGTACGAGCCGGGACAGATATTCACCCCTCCACTTT. The entire variable domain, with the rest obtained from reference TRBV19 and TRBJ1-6, is as follows: DGGITQSPKYLFRKEGQNVTLSCEQNLNHDAMYWYRQDPGQGLRLIYYSQIVNDFQKGDIAEGYSVSREKKESFPLTVTSAQKNPTAFYLCASSTSRDRYSPLHFGNGTRLTVT.

The chain has TRBV5-6 and TRBJ1-1, with D possibly being TRBD1 (5 bases). The CDR3 contains 15 residues. V lost 4 bases and J lost 4, with 17 bases in between. CDR1 is SGHDT, CDR2 YYEEEE, per germline. CDR3 sequence reads: CASSHTTSRATEAFF. The CDR3 DNA reads as TGTGCCAGCAGCCACACTACTAGCAGGGCCACTGAAGCTTTCTTT.

This sequence joins TRBV6-5 and TRBJ2-6, with D unclear. V lost 2 bases and J lost 0, with 5 bases in between. CDR1 MNHEY and CDR2 SVGAGI come from the germline V gene. This CDR3 comprises 15 residues. The CDR3 here is CASSYISSGANVLTF. CDR3 coding DNA: TGTGCCAGCAGTTACATCTCCTCTGGGGCCAACGTCCTGACTTTC.

CDR3 protein: CTSSHPGHYSYNSPLHF. DNA of the CDR3: TGCACCAGCAGCCACCCGGGACACTACTCCTATAATTCACCCCTCCACTTT. The chain carries TRBV1 and TRBJ1-6; TRBD1 is the table's D call and was not checked against the DNA. TRBV1 is deemed a pseudogene. The CDR3 spans 17 residues.

The rearrangement joins TRBV21-1 to TRBJ1-1; no check of the table's D call, TRBD1, against the DNA was made. TRBV21-1 is given as a pseudogene. There are 18 residues in the CDR3. The CDR3 sequence: CASSKVDNRSKMNTEAFF. As DNA, the CDR3 is TGTGCCAGCAGCAAAGTAGATAACAGGAGTAAAATGAACACTGAAGCTTTCTTT.